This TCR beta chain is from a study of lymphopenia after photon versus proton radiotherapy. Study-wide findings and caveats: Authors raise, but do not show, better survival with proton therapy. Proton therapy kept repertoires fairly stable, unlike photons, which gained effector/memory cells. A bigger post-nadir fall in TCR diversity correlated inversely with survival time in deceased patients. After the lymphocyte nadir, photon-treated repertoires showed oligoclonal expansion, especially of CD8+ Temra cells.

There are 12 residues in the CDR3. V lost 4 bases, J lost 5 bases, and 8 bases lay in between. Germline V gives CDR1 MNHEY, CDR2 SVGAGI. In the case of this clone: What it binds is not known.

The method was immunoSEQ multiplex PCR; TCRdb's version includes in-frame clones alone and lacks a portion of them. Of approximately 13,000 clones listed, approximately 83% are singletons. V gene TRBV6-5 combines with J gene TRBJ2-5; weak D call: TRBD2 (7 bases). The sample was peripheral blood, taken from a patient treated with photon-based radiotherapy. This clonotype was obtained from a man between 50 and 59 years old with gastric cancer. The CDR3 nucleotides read TGTGCCAGCAGTTCGGGGGGCGAGACCCAGTACTTC. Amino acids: CASSSGGETQYF.